This T cell receptor (beta chain) stems from a study of T cell repertoires in cytomegalovirus infection. About the research overall: It was recently identified HLA-C-restricted and well-studied HLA-B-restricted CMV epitopes that the study used. In public TCR beta signatures, there were indications of both CMV infection and matching HLA type. Whole-study findings and limits: There were HLA-C-restricted CMV-specific TCR beta clonotypes dominating the ex vivo response. Identification of carriers of CMV plus the relevant HLA was performed using cumulative public TCR beta family frequency.

This clonotype was detected ten times or more. Its antigen is unknown. TCRdb redid the calling of the reads with MiXCR, one entry per CDR3 protein. The table shows hundreds of thousands of distinct CDR3 sequences, with almost 30% occurring only once. Specimen: cultured PBMCs, collected from culture after CMV antigen stimulation. The sequence was obtained from a human donor in good health (CMV status not recorded). Some clones in this sample may be carry-over from other donors' samples.

The CDR3 sequence is CASGSSKSNTDTQYF. CDR3 DNA sequence: TGTGCTAGTGGTTCCTCGAAGTCAAACACAGATACGCAGTATTTT. The chain combines TRBV12-5 with TRBJ2-3; D gene ambiguous. The CDR3 is made up of 15 amino acids. Per germline, CDR1 LGHNT and CDR2 FRNRAP. V dropped 4 bases and J dropped 2 bases, with 13 bases sitting between them.